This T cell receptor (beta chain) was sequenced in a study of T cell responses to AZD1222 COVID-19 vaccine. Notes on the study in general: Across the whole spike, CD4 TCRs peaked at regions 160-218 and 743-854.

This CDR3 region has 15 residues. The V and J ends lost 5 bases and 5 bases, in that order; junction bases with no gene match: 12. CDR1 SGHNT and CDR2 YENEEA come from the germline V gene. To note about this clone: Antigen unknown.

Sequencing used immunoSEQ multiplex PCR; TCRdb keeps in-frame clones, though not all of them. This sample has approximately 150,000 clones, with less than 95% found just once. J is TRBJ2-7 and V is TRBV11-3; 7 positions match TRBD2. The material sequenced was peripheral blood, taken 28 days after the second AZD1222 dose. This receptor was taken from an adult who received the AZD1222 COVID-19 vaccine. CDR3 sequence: CASSASHGGYHEQYF. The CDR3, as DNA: TGTGCCAGCAGCGCTAGCCACGGGGGGTACCACGAGCAGTACTTC.